This T cell receptor beta chain was profiled in a study of blood T cell repertoires in COVID-19. Study context: Acute and convalescent COVID-19 specimens originated in the United States, Italy and Spain. In each case, the material was cDNA or gDNA derived from T cells, B-cell-depleted T cells, or PBMCs.

The CDR3 loop spans 15 amino acids. Germline assignment: CDR1 SGHNT and CDR2 YYREEE (reference sequence). Trimming removed 2 bases from V and 1 base from J, with 12 bases in between. How the authors handled the data: By means of reference gene primer amplification, nucleated cell counts were estimated. Profiled with immunoSEQ multiplex PCR; TCRdb holds only in-frame clones, not every one. V and J calls and clone size are those listed in that table; D and trimming were worked out from the DNA. Of some 64,000 clones listed, over 75% are singletons. The receptor comes from a man aged 70-80 years with acute or convalescent COVID-19. The chain carries TRBV5-4 and TRBJ1-2, with no clear D. Sequencing input: peripheral blood. Here the CDR3 DNA reads TGTGCCAGCAGCTTCGTACCGGGGAGTAACTATGGCTACACCTTC. Amino acids: CASSFVPGSNYGYTF.